These 20 T cell receptor beta chains were all obtained from the same sample, sequenced in a study of cytotoxic CD8 clonotypes in ibrutinib-treated CLL. The repertoire was sequenced with immunoSEQ multiplex PCR; TCRdb's copy has only in-frame clones and lacks some. The table records some 130,000 clones, around 90% of them present only once. The sequencing here drew on PBMCs, taken after 12 months of ibrutinib treatment. All receptors derive from a human donor with chronic lymphocytic leukemia.

The chain couples TRBV27 to TRBJ2-7; the D gene is possibly TRBD2 (6 bases). The CDR3 is made up of 14 amino acids. The germline V gene encodes CDR1 MNHEY and CDR2 SMNVEV (reference sequence). Trimming took 2 bases from V and 5 from J, leaving 13 bases between them. The CDR3 here is CASSLRLGRDEQYF. CDR3 nucleotides: TGTGCCAGCAGTTTAAGACTAGGTCGAGACGAGCAGTACTTC.

V gene TRBV4-3 combines with J gene TRBJ2-7; 8 nucleotides line up with TRBD2. CDR3 length equals 15 residues. V lost 1 base, J lost 5 bases, and 7 bases stayed unmatched. CDR1 is LGHNA, CDR2 YSLEER, per germline. The CDR3 nucleotides read TGCGCCAGCAGCCAAGCGCCAGCGGGAGCAGACGAGCAGTACTTC. Protein: CASSQAPAGADEQYF.

This chain joins TRBV7-3 and TRBJ2-7, with 8 nucleotides matching TRBD1. This CDR3 spans 17 amino acids. V was pared by 7 bases and J by 11 bases, with 25 bases of the junction left unmatched. The germline CDR1 and CDR2 sequences are SGHTA and FQGTGA. CDR3 sequence: CASTQPRRVGQVYAEYF. CDR3 sequence (DNA): TGTGCCAGCACCCAACCTAGGAGGGTGGGACAGGTTTACGCGGAGTACTTC.

CDR3 sequence: CASSQSMSSDQETQYF. The CDR3 bases are TGTGCCAGCAGCCAATCTATGTCCAGCGACCAAGAGACCCAGTACTTC. This chain joins TRBV4-2 and TRBJ2-5; D gene uncertain. V lost 2 bases and J 0 bases, leaving 13 bases between the germline ends. Per germline, CDR1 LGHNA and CDR2 YNFKEQ. This CDR3 region has 16 residues.

The chain is built from TRBV28 and TRBJ2-7; tentative D call: TRBD1 (5 bases). Deletions cut 5 bases from V and 2 bases from J, with 25 bases between. CDR3 size: 18 residues. Germline assignment: CDR1 MDHEN and CDR2 SYDVKM. The CDR3 nucleotides are TGTGCCAGCAGTCATCCCCAAATGACAGATTCCGCTACCTACGAGCAGTACTTC. It yields the protein CASSHPQMTDSATYEQYF. The entire variable domain, with the rest obtained from reference TRBV28 and TRBJ2-7, is as follows: DVKVTQSSRYLVKRTGEKVFLECVQDMDHENMFWYRQDPGLGLRLIYFSYDVKMKEKGDIPEGYSVSREKKERFSLILESASTNQTSMYLCASSHPQMTDSATYEQYFGPGTRLTVT.

The V gene is TRBV28, the J gene TRBJ2-5; D perhaps matches TRBD2 (6 bases). V lost 5 bases and J 2 bases, leaving 18 bases between the germline ends. Germline loops: CDR1 MDHEN, CDR2 SYDVKM. The length of the CDR3 is 16 residues. The CDR3 spells CASSRGRGPRQETQYF. In DNA, the CDR3 is TGTGCCAGCAGTCGCGGGCGGGGCCCGAGGCAAGAGACCCAGTACTTC.

The chain is built from TRBV2 and TRBJ1-2; 7 bases are shared with TRBD1. The germline V gene has CDR1 SNHLY and CDR2 FYNNEI. V lost 2 bases to trimming and J lost 4 bases; unmatched junction nucleotides: 7. CDR3 length: 15 residues. The CDR3 loop reads CASSEQDRISYGYTF. The CDR3, as DNA: TGTGCCAGCAGTGAACAGGACAGGATCAGCTATGGCTACACCTTC.

V gene TRBV28 combines with J gene TRBJ2-3, with D possibly being TRBD1 (6 bases). With 3 bases removed from V and 1 base from J, the gap between germline ends came to 14 bases. Germline assignment: CDR1 MDHEN and CDR2 SYDVKM. This CDR3 is 16 amino acids long. The CDR3 loop is CASSFVQGEGTDTQYF. The CDR3 DNA is TGTGCCAGCAGTTTTGTACAGGGTGAAGGCACAGATACGCAGTATTTT.

In DNA, the CDR3 is TGTGCCAGTAGTAACACCCCCGACGGATACGAGCAGTACTTC. Residues: CASSNTPDGYEQYF. The rearrangement joins TRBV19 to TRBJ2-7; D gene ambiguous. This CDR3 region has 14 residues. V gave up 4 bases and J gave up 4 bases, with 14 bases separating them. Germline loops: CDR1 LNHDA, CDR2 SQIVND (reference sequence).

This rearrangement joins TRBV28 to TRBJ2-5; D remains unclear. Germline assignment: CDR1 MDHEN and CDR2 SYDVKM. This CDR3 spans 13 amino acids. V was cut by 1 base and J by 4 bases, with 7 bases left in between. CDR3: CASSLSDVETQYF. DNA for the CDR3: TGTGCCAGCAGTTTATCAGACGTAGAGACCCAGTACTTC.

The chain joins TRBV4-2 to TRBJ2-7; 9 bases line up with TRBD1. Unmatched junction bases numbered 12, after V lost 3 bases and J lost 6 bases. This CDR3 comprises 16 residues. Per germline, CDR1 LGHNA and CDR2 YNFKEQ. For the CDR3, the DNA is TGTGCCAGCAGCCATCGGCCCACGGGACAGGGCACCGAGCAGTACTTC. It encodes CASSHRPTGQGTEQYF.

The chain combines TRBV27 with TRBJ2-7; D possibly uses TRBD1 or TRBD2 (5 bases each). Germline CDR1 and CDR2: MNHEY and SMNVEV (reference sequence). V shed 0 bases and J shed 2 bases, with 11 bases lying between them. The CDR3 extends over 15 amino acids. The CDR3 protein is CASSLSIRDAYEQYF. The CDR3 DNA sequence: TGTGCCAGCAGTTTATCGATCAGGGACGCCTACGAGCAGTACTTC.

The genes are TRBV19 and TRBJ2-3; 7 bases match TRBD2. The CDR3 runs 15 residues. CDR1 is LNHDA, CDR2 SQIVND, per germline (reference sequence). The trim removed 0 bases at V and 5 bases at J, leaving 5 bases unmatched. The CDR3 is CASSIDGGGQDTQYF. The CDR3, as DNA: TGTGCCAGTAGTATAGACGGGGGAGGGCAAGATACGCAGTATTTT. Full variable domain (remainder filled in from reference TRBV19 and TRBJ2-3): DGGITQSPKYLFRKEGQNVTLSCEQNLNHDAMYWYRQDPGQGLRLIYYSQIVNDFQKGDIAEGYSVSREKKESFPLTVTSAQKNPTAFYLCASSIDGGGQDTQYFGPGTRLTVL.

This clone was seen a single time. This chain connects TRBV11-3 to TRBJ2-7, with a weak D call TRBD1 (5 bases). Deletions cut 4 bases from V and 2 bases from J, with 15 bases between. Germline V CDR1 and CDR2: SGHNT, YENEEA. There are 15 residues in the CDR3. The CDR3 bases are TGTGCCAGCAGCTCCTCCTCCACAGGTACCTACGAGCAGTACTTC. Translation: CASSSSSTGTYEQYF.

This rearrangement joins TRBV7-2 to TRBJ1-2, with 12 bases matching TRBD1. Germline values: CDR1 SGHTA, CDR2 FQGNSA. V dropped 6 bases and J dropped 6; count of bases not matched to a gene: 11. CDR3 length equals 16 residues. The DNA of the CDR3 is TGTGCCAGCAGAATAGAGGAGGGACAGGGGGCTCATGGCTACACCTTC. Residues: CASRIEEGQGAHGYTF. Full variable domain (rest looked up from reference TRBV7-2 and TRBJ1-2): GAGVSQSPSNKVTEKGKDVELRCDPISGHTALYWYRQSLGQGLEFLIYFQGNSAPDKSGLPSDRFSAERTGGSVSTLTIQRTQQEDSAVYLCASRIEEGQGAHGYTFGSGTRLTVV.

This chain uses TRBV7-3 with TRBJ1-1, with D possibly TRBD1 on 5 matching bases. The CDR3 extends over 13 amino acids. Trimming took off 8 bases at V and 1 base at J, with 11 bases between the two ends. The germline V gene encodes CDR1 SGHTA and CDR2 FQGTGA. DNA of the CDR3: TGTGCCAGCGGGGCCGGACAGAACACTGAAGCTTTCTTT. It codes for CASGAGQNTEAFF.

The chain uses TRBV30 and TRBJ1-5; no definite D call. The CDR3 is 15 amino acids. Per the germline V gene, CDR1 is GTSNPN and CDR2 is SVGIG (reference sequence). Trimming stripped 5 bases from V and 1 base from J, with 15 bases between. The CDR3 DNA follows: TGTGCCTGGGGTGCGGGTACCCAAAGCAATCAGCCCCAGCATTTT. It translates to CAWGAGTQSNQPQHF.

This clone was observed a single time. J is TRBJ2-3 and V is TRBV7-9; perhaps TRBD1 as D (6 bases). The CDR3 covers 14 residues. V lost 11 bases, J lost 1 base, and 16 bases lay in between. Germline loops: CDR1 SEHNR, CDR2 FQNEAQ (reference sequence). CDR3 protein: CAGGRDRRTDTQYF. The CDR3 nucleotides are TGTGCCGGGGGCCGGGACCGCCGCACAGATACGCAGTATTTT.

This clone was detected a few times. The gene calls are TRBV6-5 and TRBJ2-7; possible D gene TRBD1, 6 bases. The germline V gene encodes CDR1 MNHEY and CDR2 SVGAGI. CDR3 length: 13 amino acids. V lost 7 bases and J lost 4, with 14 bases in between. CDR3 region: CASKMGQGYEQYF. CDR3 DNA: TGTGCCAGCAAAATGGGGCAGGGGTACGAGCAGTACTTC.

This sequence joins TRBV5-1 and TRBJ2-4; D is ambiguous. CDR3 size: 14 residues. The V and J ends lost 3 bases and 8 bases respectively, with 15 bases between them. Looked up from germline, CDR1 is SGHRS and CDR2 is YFSETQ. The CDR3 reads CASSSQESRDIQYF. CDR3 nucleotides: TGCGCCAGCAGCTCCCAGGAATCTAGGGACATTCAGTACTTC.